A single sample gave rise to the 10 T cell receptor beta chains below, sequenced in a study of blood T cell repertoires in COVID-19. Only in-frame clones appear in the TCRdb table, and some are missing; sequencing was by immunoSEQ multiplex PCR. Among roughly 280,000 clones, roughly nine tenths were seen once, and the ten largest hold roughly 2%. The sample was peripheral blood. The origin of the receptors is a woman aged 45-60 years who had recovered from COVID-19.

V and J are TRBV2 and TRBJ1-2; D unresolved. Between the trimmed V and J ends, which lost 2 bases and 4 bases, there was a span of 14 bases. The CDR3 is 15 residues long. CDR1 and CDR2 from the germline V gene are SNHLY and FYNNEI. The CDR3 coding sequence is TGTGCCAGCAGTGAATCCGTGCTTGCTACCTATGGCTACACCTTC. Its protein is CASSESVLATYGYTF.

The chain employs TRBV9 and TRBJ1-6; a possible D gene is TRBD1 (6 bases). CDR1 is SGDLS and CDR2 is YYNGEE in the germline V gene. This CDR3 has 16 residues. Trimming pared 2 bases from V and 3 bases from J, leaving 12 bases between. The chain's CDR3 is CASSVDPGHYNSPLHF. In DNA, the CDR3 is TGTGCCAGCAGCGTTGACCCGGGACACTATAATTCACCCCTCCACTTT.

CDR3 sequence: CATSRDSFGRTDTQYF. The CDR3, as DNA: TGTGCCACCAGCAGAGATTCATTTGGCAGAACAGATACGCAGTATTTT. The rearrangement links TRBV15 to TRBJ2-3, with unresolved D. The CDR3 covers 16 residues. Germline lookup yields CDR1 LNHNV and CDR2 YYDKDF (reference sequence). Trimming left V 0 bases short and J 3 bases short, with 13 bases between.

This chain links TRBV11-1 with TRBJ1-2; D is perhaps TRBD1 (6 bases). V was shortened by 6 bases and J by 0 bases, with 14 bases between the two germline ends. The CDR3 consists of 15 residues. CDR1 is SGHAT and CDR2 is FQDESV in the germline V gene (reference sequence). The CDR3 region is CASSSYRVANYGYTF. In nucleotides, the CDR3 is TGTGCCAGCAGTTCGTACAGGGTCGCTAACTATGGCTACACCTTC.

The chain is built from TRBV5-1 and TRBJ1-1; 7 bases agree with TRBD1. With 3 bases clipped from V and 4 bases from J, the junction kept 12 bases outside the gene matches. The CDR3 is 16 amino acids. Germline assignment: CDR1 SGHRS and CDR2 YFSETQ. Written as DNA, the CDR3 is TGCGCCAGCAGCTCGGCCCGAGACAGGGACGCCACTGAAGCTTTCTTT. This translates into CASSSARDRDATEAFF.

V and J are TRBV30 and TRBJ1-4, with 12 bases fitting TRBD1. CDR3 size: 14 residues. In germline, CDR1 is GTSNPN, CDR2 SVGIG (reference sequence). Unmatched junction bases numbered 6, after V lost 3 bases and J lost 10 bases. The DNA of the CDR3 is TGTGCCTGGAGCGCCGGGACAGGGGGCCGAAAACTGTTTTTT. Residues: CAWSAGTGGRKLFF.

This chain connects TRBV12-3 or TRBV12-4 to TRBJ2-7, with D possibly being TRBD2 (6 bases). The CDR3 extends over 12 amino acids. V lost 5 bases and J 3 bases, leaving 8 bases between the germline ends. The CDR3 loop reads CASSTGVYEQYF. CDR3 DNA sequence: TGTGCCAGCAGTACGGGAGTCTACGAGCAGTACTTC.

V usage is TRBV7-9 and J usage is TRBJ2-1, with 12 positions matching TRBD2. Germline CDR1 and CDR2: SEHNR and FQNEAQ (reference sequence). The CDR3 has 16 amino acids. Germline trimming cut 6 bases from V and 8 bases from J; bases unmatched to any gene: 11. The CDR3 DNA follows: TGTGCCAGCAGTCACTCTCTAGCGGGAGGGGCGTATGAGCAGTTCTTC. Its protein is CASSHSLAGGAYEQFF.

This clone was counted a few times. The DNA for the CDR3 is TGTGCCAGCAGTTACTCGAAACGGCGGGGGGACAACTTATACAATGAGCAGTTCTTC. Protein sequence: CASSYSKRRGDNLYNEQFF. J is TRBJ2-1 and V is TRBV6-2 or TRBV6-3; 8 bases are shared with TRBD2. This CDR3 is 19 amino acids long. Trimming cost V 0 bases and J 4 bases; bases outside gene matches: 14. CDR1 is MNHEY, CDR2 SVGEGT, per germline.

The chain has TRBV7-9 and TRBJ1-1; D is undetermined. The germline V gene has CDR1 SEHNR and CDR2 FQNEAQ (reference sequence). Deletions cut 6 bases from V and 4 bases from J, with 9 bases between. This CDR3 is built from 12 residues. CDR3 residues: CASSKGGTEAFF. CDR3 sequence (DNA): TGTGCCAGCAGTAAAGGAGGCACTGAAGCTTTCTTT.